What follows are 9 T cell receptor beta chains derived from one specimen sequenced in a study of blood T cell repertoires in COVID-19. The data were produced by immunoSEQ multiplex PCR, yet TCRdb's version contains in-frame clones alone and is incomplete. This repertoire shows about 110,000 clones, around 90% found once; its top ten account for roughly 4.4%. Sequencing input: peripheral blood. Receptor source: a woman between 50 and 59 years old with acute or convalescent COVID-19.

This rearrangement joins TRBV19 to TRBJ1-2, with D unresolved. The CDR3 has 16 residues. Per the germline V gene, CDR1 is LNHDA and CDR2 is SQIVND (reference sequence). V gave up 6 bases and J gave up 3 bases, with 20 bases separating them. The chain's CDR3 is CASSPRVVEGHYGYTF. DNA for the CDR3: TGTGCCAGTAGCCCTCGGGTTGTTGAAGGCCACTATGGCTACACCTTC.

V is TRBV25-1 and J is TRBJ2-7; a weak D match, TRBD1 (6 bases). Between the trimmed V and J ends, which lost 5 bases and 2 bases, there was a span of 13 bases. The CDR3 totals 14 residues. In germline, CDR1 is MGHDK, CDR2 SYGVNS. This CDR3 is CASSTGTRPYEQYF. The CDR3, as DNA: TGTGCCAGCAGTACCGGGACACGTCCCTACGAGCAGTACTTC.

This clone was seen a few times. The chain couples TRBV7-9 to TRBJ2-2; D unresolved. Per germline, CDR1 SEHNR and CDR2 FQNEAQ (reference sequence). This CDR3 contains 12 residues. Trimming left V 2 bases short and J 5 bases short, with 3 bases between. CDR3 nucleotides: TGTGCCAGCAGCTTATCAACCGGGGAGCTGTTTTTT. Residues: CASSLSTGELFF.

CDR3 residues: CASSPRPGPQGGYEQYF. The CDR3 DNA is TGTGCCAGCAGCCCAAGACCAGGGCCCCAGGGGGGTTACGAGCAGTACTTC. The chain joins TRBV7-2 to TRBJ2-7, with TRBD1 as a possible D gene (7 bases). Germline V gives CDR1 SGHTA, CDR2 FQGNSA. The CDR3 has 17 amino acids. V was cut by 5 bases and J by 4 bases, with 24 bases left in between.

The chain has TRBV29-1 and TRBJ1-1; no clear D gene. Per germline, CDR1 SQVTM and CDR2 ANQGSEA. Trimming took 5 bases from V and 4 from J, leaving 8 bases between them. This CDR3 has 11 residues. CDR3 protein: CSVRRGTEAFF. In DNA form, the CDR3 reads TGCAGCGTTCGTCGAGGCACTGAAGCTTTCTTT.

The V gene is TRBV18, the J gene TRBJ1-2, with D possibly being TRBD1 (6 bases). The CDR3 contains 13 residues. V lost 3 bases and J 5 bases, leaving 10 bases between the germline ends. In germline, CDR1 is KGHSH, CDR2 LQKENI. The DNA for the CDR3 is TGTGCCAGCTCACCGCCAGGGGCGTATGGCTACACCTTC. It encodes CASSPPGAYGYTF.

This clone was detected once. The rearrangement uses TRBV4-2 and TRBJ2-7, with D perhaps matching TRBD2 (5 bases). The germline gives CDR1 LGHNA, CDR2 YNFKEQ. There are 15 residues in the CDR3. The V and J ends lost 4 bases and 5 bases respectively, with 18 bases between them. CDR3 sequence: CASSRPLRGRDEQYF. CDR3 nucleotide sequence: TGTGCCAGCAGCCGGCCGCTCCGGGGTAGAGACGAGCAGTACTTC.

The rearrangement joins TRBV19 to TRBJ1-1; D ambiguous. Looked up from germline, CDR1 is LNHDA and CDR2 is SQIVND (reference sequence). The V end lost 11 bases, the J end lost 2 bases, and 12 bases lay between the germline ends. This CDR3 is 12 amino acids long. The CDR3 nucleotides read TGTGCCGCGGCGGGCGCTAACACTGAAGCTTTCTTT. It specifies CAAAGANTEAFF.

CDR3 region: CAWKSGVPGTEAFF. DNA of the CDR3: TGTGCCTGGAAATCAGGGGTCCCCGGCACTGAAGCTTTCTTT. The chain carries TRBV30 and TRBJ1-1; tentative D call: TRBD1 (6 bases). CDR3 length equals 14 residues. The germline V gene encodes CDR1 GTSNPN and CDR2 SVGIG (reference sequence). V was clipped by 4 bases and J by 4 bases, with 16 bases between them.